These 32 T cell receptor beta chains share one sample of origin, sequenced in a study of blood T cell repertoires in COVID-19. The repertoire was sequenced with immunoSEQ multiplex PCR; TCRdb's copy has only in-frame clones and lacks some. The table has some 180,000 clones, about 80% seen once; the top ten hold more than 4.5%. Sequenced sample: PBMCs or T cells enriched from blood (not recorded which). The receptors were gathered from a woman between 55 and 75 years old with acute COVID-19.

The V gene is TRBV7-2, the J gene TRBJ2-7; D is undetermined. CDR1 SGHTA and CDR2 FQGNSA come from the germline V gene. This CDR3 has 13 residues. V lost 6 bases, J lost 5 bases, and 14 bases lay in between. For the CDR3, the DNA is TGTGCCAGCAGTCCACTTATCTTGAACGAGCAGTACTTC. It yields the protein CASSPLILNEQYF.

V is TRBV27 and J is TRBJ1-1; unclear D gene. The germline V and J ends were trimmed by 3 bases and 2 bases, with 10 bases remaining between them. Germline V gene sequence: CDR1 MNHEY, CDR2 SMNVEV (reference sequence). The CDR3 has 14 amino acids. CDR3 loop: CASSFSGYNTEAFF. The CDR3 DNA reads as TGTGCCAGCAGTTTTTCAGGTTATAACACTGAAGCTTTCTTT.

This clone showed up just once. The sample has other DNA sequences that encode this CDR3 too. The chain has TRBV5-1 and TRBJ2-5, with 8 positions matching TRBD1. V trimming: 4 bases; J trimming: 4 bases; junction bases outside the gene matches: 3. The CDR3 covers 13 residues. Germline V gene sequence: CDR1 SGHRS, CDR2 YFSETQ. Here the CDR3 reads CASSPGQGETQYF. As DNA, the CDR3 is TGCGCCAGCAGCCCTGGACAGGGAGAGACCCAGTACTTC.

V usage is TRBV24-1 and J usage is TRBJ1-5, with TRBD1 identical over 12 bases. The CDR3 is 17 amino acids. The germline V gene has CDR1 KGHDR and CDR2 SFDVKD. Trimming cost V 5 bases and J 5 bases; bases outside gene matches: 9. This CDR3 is CATSASYGTGGDQPQHF. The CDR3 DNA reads TGTGCCACCAGTGCCTCATACGGGACAGGGGGCGATCAGCCCCAGCATTTT.

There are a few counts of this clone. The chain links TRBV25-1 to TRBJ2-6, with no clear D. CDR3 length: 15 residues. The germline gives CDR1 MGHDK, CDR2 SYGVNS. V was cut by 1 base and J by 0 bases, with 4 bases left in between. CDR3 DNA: TGTGCCAGCAGTGAATCGTTCTCTGGGGCCAACGTCCTGACTTTC. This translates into CASSESFSGANVLTF.

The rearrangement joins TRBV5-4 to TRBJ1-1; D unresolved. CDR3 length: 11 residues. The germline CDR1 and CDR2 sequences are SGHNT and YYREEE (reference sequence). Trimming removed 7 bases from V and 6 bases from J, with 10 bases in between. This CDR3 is CASSEQAEAFF. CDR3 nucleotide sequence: TGTGCCAGCTCCGAGCAGGCTGAAGCTTTCTTT.

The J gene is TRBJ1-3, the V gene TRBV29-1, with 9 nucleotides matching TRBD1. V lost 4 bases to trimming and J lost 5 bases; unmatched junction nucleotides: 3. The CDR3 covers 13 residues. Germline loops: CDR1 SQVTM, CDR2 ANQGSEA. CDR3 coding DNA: TGCAGCGTTGCCGGGACAGGGCGAAACACCATATATTTT. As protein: CSVAGTGRNTIYF.

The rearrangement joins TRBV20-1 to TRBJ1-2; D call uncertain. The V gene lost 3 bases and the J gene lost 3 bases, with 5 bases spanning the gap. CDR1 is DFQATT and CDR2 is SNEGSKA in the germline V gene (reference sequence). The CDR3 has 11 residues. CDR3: CSARADYGYTF. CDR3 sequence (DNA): TGCAGTGCTAGGGCGGACTATGGCTACACCTTC.

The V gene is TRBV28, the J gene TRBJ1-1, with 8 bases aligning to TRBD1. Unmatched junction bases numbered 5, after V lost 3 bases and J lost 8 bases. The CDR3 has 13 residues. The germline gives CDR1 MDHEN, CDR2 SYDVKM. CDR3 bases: TGTGCCAGCAGTTTGACAGGGGCTGGGGAAGCTTTCTTT. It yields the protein CASSLTGAGEAFF.

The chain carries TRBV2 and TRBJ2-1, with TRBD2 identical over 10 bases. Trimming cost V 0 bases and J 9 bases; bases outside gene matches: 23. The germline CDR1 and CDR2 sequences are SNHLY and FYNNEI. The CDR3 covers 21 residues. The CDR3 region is CASSEALRASGRLESWGEQFF. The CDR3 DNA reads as TGTGCCAGCAGTGAAGCGCTTCGGGCTAGCGGGAGATTGGAATCGTGGGGTGAGCAGTTCTTC.

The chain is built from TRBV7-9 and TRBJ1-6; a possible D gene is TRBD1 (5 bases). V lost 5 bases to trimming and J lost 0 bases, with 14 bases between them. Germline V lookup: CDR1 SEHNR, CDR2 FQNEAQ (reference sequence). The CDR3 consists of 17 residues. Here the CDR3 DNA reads TGTGCCAGCAGCCCGGGGGAGTTTAGCTCCTATAATTCACCCCTCCACTTT. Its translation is CASSPGEFSSYNSPLHF.

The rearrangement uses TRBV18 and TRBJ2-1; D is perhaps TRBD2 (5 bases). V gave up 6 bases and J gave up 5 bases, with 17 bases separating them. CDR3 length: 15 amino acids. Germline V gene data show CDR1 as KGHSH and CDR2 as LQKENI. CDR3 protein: CASSTKRENDNEQFF. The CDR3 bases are TGTGCCAGCTCTACCAAGAGGGAAAACGACAATGAGCAGTTCTTC.

CDR3 residues: CASSRQTYEQYV. The CDR3 DNA reads TGTGCCAGCAGTCGACAGACCTACGAGCAGTACGTC. The chain combines TRBV28 with TRBJ2-7; possible D gene TRBD1, 5 bases. The V end was cut by 5 bases, the J end by 2 bases, with 7 bases between. The CDR3 sequence is 12 residues long. In germline, CDR1 is MDHEN, CDR2 SYDVKM.

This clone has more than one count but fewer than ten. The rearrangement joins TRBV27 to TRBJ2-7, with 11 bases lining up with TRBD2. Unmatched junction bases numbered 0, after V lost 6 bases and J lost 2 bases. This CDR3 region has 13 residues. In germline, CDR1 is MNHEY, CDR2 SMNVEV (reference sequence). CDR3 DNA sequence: TGTGCCAGCAGGACTAGCGGGACCTACGAGCAGTACTTC. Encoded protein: CASRTSGTYEQYF.

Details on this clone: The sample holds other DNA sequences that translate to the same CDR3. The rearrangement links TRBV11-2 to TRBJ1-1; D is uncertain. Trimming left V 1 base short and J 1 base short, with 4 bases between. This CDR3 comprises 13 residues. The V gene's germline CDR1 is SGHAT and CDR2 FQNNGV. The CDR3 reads CASSLGQNTEAFF. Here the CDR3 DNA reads TGTGCCAGCAGCTTAGGTCAGAACACTGAAGCTTTCTTT.

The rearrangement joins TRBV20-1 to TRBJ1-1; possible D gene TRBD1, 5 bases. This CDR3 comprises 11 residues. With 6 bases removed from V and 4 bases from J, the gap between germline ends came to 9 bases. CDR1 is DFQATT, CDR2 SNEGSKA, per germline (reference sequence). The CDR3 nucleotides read TGCAGTGCCGACGGGGGCACTGAAGCTTTCTTT. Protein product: CSADGGTEAFF.

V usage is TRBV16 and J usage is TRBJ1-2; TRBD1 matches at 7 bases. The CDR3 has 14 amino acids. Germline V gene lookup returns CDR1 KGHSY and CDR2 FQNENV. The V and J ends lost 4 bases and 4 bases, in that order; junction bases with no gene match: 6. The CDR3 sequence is CASSLSWTGYGYTF. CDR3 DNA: TGTGCCAGCAGCCTATCCTGGACAGGCTATGGCTACACCTTC.

The CDR3 bases are TGTGCCAGCAGCTCCCCAGGGGGTGCGGGAAACACCATATATTTT. It is translated as CASSSPGGAGNTIYF. This chain links TRBV7-2 with TRBJ1-3, with TRBD1 matching 7 bases. V shed 4 bases and J 4 bases; nucleotides not matched to a gene: 7. Germline V gene sequence: CDR1 SGHTA, CDR2 FQGNSA. The CDR3 is 15 amino acids.

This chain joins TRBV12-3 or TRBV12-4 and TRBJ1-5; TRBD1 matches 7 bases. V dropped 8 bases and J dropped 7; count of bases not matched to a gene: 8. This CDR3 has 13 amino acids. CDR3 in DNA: TGTGCCAGCGGATACAGGGGAACACAGCCCCAGCATTTT. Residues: CASGYRGTQPQHF.

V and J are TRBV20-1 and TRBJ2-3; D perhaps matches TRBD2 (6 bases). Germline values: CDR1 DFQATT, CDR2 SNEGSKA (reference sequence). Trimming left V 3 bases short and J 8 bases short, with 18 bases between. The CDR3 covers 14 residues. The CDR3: CSASSSVERATQYF. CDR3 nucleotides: TGCAGTGCTAGTAGCTCGGTGGAGCGGGCTACGCAGTATTTT.

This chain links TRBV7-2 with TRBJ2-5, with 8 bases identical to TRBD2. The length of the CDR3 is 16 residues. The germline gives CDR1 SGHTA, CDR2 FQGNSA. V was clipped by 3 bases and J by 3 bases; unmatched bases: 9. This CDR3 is CASSFEVLAGKETQYF. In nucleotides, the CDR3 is TGTGCCAGCAGCTTTGAGGTTCTAGCGGGCAAAGAGACCCAGTACTTC.

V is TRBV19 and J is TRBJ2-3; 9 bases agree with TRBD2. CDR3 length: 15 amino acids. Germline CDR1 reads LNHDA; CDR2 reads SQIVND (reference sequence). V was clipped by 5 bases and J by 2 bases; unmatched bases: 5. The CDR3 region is CASSPRTSVTDTQYF. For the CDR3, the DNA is TGTGCCAGTAGTCCCCGGACTAGCGTCACAGATACGCAGTATTTT. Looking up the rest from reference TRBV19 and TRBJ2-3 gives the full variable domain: DGGITQSPKYLFRKEGQNVTLSCEQNLNHDAMYWYRQDPGQGLRLIYYSQIVNDFQKGDIAEGYSVSREKKESFPLTVTSAQKNPTAFYLCASSPRTSVTDTQYFGPGTRLTVL.

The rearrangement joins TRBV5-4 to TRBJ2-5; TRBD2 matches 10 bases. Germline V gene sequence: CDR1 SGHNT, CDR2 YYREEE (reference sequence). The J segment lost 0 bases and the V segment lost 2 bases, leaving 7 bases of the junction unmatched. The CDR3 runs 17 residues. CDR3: CASSFKLAGLYQETQYF. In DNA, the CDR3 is TGTGCCAGCAGCTTTAAACTAGCGGGGTTGTACCAAGAGACCCAGTACTTC.

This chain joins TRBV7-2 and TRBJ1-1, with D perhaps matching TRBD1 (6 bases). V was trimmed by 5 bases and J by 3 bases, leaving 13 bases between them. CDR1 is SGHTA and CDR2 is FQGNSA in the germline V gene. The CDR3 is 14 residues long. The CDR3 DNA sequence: TGTGCCAGCAGCATCCCGCAGGGGTACACTGAAGCTTTCTTT. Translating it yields CASSIPQGYTEAFF.

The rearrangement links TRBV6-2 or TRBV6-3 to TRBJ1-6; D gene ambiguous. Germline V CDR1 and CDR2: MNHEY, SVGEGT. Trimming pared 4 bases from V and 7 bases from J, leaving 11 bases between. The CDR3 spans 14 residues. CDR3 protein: CASSFSPENSPLHF. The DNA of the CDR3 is TGTGCCAGCAGTTTTTCCCCCGAGAATTCACCCCTCCACTTT.

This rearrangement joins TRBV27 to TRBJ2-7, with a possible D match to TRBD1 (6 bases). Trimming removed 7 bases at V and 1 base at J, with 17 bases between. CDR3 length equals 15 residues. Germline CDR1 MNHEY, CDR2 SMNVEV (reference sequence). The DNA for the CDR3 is TGTGCCAGCATACGGGGTGGGCAGGGGTCCTACGAGCAGTACTTC. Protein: CASIRGGQGSYEQYF.

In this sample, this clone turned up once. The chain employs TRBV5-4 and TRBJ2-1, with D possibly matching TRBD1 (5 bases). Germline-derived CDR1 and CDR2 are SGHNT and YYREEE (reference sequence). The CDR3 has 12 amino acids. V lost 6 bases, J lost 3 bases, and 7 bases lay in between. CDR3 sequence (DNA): TGTGCCAGCACCGACAGCTACAATGAGCAGTTCTTC. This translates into CASTDSYNEQFF.

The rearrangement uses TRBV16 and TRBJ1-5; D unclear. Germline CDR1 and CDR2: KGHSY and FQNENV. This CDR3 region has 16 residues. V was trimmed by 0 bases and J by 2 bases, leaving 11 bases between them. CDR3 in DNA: TGTGCCAGCAGCCAATCGTCGCTATTTGGCAATCAGCCCCAGCATTTT. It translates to CASSQSSLFGNQPQHF.

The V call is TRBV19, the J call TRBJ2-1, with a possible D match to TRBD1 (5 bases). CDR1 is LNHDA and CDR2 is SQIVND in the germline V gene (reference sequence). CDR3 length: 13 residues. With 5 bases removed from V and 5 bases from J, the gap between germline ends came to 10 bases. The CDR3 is CASSRQNNNEQFF. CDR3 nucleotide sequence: TGTGCCAGTAGTCGACAGAATAACAATGAGCAGTTCTTC.

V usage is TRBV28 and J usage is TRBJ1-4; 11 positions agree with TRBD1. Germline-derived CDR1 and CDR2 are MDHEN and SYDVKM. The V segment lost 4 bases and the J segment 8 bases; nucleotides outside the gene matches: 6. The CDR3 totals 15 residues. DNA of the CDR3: TGTGCCAGCAGTTACTCCGGGACAGGGGGAGAAAAACTGTTTTTT. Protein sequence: CASSYSGTGGEKLFF.

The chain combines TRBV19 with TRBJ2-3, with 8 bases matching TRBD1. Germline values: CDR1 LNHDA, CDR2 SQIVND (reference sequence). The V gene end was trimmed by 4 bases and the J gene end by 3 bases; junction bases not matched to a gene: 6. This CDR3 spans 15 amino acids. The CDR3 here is CASSTYRGATDTQYF. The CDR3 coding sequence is TGTGCCAGTAGTACGTACAGGGGGGCGACAGATACGCAGTATTTT.

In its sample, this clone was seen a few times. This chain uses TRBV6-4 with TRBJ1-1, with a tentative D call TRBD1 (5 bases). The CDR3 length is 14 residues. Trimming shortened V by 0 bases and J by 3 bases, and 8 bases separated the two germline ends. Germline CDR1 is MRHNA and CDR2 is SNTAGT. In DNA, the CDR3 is TGTGCCAGCAGTGACTCAGCGGGGGACACTGAAGCTTTCTTT. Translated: CASSDSAGDTEAFF.